These 12 T cell receptor beta chains were all obtained from the same sample, sequenced in a study of T cells after yellow fever vaccination. Via MiXCR, TCRdb re-called the 5' RACE reads, giving one row per CDR3 protein. The sample consists of 550,000 to 750,000 distinct CDR3 sequences, approximately 13% of them appearing once. The sequences come from PBMCs, collected on the day of the yellow fever booster vaccination. The receptor source for this set is a young man who received the YFV17D yellow fever vaccine.

The chain recombines TRBV18 with TRBJ1-3; D gene uncertain. This CDR3 has 11 residues. V was cut by 2 bases and J by 8 bases, with 4 bases left in between. Germline V gives CDR1 KGHSH, CDR2 LQKENI. The CDR3 sequence is CASSPGDTIYF. The CDR3 DNA sequence: TGTGCCAGCTCACCAGGAGACACCATATATTTT.

V gene TRBV10-3 combines with J gene TRBJ2-5; D is unclear. Germline V gene lookup returns CDR1 ENHRY and CDR2 SYGVKD. V was pared by 6 bases and J by 5 bases, with 10 bases between. This CDR3 comprises 12 residues. The CDR3 nucleotides read TGTGCCATCAGCGATTCCGGGGAGACCCAGTACTTC. Protein: CAISDSGETQYF.

Points on this clonotype: Relative to the germline gene, one junction end is altered; a read error may explain this. The V and J genes are TRBV7-7 and TRBJ2-1, with D perhaps matching TRBD2 (6 bases). This CDR3 is built from 15 residues. Germline CDR1 is SSHAT and CDR2 is FNYEAQ (reference sequence). In DNA form, the CDR3 reads TGTGCTAGCAGCTTAAACGACGGGAGAGCCTATGAGCAGTTCTTC. The encoded protein is CASSLNDGRAYEQFF.

The gene calls are TRBV28 and TRBJ2-1; 14 nucleotides align to TRBD2. Unmatched junction bases numbered 7, after V lost 6 bases and J lost 6 bases. CDR1 and CDR2 (germline): MDHEN, SYDVKM. This CDR3 has 16 residues. The CDR3 region is CASRPTSGRAGNEQFF. In nucleotides, the CDR3 is TGTGCCAGCAGACCGACTAGCGGGAGGGCCGGCAATGAGCAGTTCTTC. The full variable domain, completed using reference TRBV28 and TRBJ2-1, is DVKVTQSSRYLVKRTGEKVFLECVQDMDHENMFWYRQDPGLGLRLIYFSYDVKMKEKGDIPEGYSVSREKKERFSLILESASTNQTSMYLCASRPTSGRAGNEQFFGPGTRLTVL.

This clonotype occurred a few times. The rearrangement joins TRBV19 to TRBJ2-3; D is perhaps TRBD1 or TRBD2 (6 bases each). The CDR3 is made up of 16 amino acids. V gave up 7 bases and J gave up 5 bases, with 22 bases separating them. CDR1 and CDR2 (germline): LNHDA, SQIVND (reference sequence). In DNA form, the CDR3 reads TGTGCCAGTAAACAGGGCCCGGGCGCGGGAAGAGATACGCAGTATTTT. It encodes CASKQGPGAGRDTQYF.

This clonotype was recorded a few times. The genes are TRBV18 and TRBJ2-3; D is ambiguous. V lost 0 bases to trimming and J lost 2 bases, with 12 bases between them. Per the germline V gene, CDR1 is KGHSH and CDR2 is LQKENI. The CDR3 length is 16 residues. CDR3 coding DNA: TGTGCCAGCTCACCACCGGGTAACCCGTCCACAGATACGCAGTATTTT. Protein product: CASSPPGNPSTDTQYF.

This clonotype was seen a few times. The rearrangement joins TRBV5-5 to TRBJ2-5; 8 nucleotides line up with TRBD2. Germline V gives CDR1 SGHKS, CDR2 YYEKEE (reference sequence). The CDR3 spans 16 residues. Losses at the gene ends were 3 bases for V and 5 bases for J; bases not matched to a gene: 12. The CDR3 is CASSSGGPRRGETQYF. CDR3 nucleotides: TGTGCCAGCAGCTCGGGAGGGCCTCGGCGCGGGGAGACCCAGTACTTC.

This chain uses TRBV19 with TRBJ1-5; D is undetermined. Trimming took off 2 bases at V and 4 bases at J, with 6 bases between the two ends. Germline V gives CDR1 LNHDA, CDR2 SQIVND (reference sequence). CDR3 length: 13 amino acids. In nucleotides, the CDR3 is TGTGCCAGTAGTATATCACAAAATCAGCCCCAGCATTTT. The encoded protein is CASSISQNQPQHF.

This clonotype was recorded many times. The CDR3 region has the DNA TGTGCCAGCAGACAGGACAGGGCCCAGGAGAATTCACCCCTCCACTTT. This sequence encodes CASRQDRAQENSPLHF. The rearrangement uses TRBV5-4 and TRBJ1-6; 8 nucleotides agree with TRBD1. V shed 5 bases and J 7 bases; nucleotides not matched to a gene: 11. The CDR3 contains 16 residues. Germline V lookup: CDR1 SGHNT, CDR2 YYREEE (reference sequence).

This clonotype was counted between two and nine times. This sequence joins TRBV9 and TRBJ2-1, with D perhaps matching TRBD1 (5 bases). CDR1 and CDR2 from the germline V gene are SGDLS and YYNGEE. The length of the CDR3 is 13 residues. The V end was cut by 3 bases, the J end by 3 bases, with 7 bases between. The CDR3: CASSEDIYNEQFF. DNA of the CDR3: TGTGCCAGCAGCGAGGACATCTACAATGAGCAGTTCTTC.

This clonotype was counted only a few times. The V and J genes are TRBV12-3 or TRBV12-4 and TRBJ2-1; D is undetermined. V lost 3 bases and J 10 bases, leaving 10 bases between the germline ends. The CDR3 runs to 12 residues. The CDR3 loop reads CASSLSIKEQFF. The DNA of the CDR3 is TGTGCCAGCAGTTTGTCGATCAAAGAGCAGTTCTTC.

This clonotype was seen only a few times. The J gene is TRBJ2-3, the V gene TRBV6-2 or TRBV6-3; D may match TRBD1 or TRBD2 (5 bases each). There are 14 residues in the CDR3. Germline V gene lookup returns CDR1 MNHEY and CDR2 SVGEGT. With 7 bases removed from V and 6 bases from J, the gap between germline ends came to 17 bases. Here the CDR3 DNA reads TGTGCCAGCACCTTAACGGGGCTTTCGGATACGCAGTATTTT. Its protein is CASTLTGLSDTQYF.